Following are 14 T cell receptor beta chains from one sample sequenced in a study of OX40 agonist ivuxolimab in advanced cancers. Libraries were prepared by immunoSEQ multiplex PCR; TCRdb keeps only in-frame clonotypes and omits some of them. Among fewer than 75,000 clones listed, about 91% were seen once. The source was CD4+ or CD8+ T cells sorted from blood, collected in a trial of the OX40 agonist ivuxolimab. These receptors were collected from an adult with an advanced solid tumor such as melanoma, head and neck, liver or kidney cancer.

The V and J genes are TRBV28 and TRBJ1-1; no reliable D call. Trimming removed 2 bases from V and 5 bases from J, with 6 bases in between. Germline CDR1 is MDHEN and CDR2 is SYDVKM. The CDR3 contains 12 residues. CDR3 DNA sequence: TGTGCCAGCAGTTTAGGTTCGACTGAAGCTTTCTTT. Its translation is CASSLGSTEAFF. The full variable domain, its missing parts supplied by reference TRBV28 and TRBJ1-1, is DVKVTQSSRYLVKRTGEKVFLECVQDMDHENMFWYRQDPGLGLRLIYFSYDVKMKEKGDIPEGYSVSREKKERFSLILESASTNQTSMYLCASSLGSTEAFFGQGTRLTVV.

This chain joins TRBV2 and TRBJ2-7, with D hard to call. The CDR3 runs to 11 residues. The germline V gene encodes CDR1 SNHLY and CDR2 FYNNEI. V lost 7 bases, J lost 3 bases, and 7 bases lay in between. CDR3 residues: CASKGVYEQYF. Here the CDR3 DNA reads TGTGCCAGCAAGGGCGTCTACGAGCAGTACTTC.

CDR3 coding DNA: TGTGCCAGCAGTGAGGCAAGTGGGTCGACCTACAATGAGCAGTTCTTC. Translated: CASSEASGSTYNEQFF. This chain joins TRBV6-1 and TRBJ2-1; D call uncertain. Per the germline V gene, CDR1 is MNHNS and CDR2 is SASEGT. V lost 3 bases and J lost 2, with 14 bases in between. This CDR3 spans 16 amino acids.

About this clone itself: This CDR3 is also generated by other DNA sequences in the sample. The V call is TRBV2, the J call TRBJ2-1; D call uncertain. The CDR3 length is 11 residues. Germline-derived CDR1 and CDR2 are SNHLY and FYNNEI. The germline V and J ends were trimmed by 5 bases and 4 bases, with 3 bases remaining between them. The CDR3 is CASSPYNEQFF. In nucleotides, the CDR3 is TGTGCCAGCAGTCCGTACAATGAGCAGTTCTTC.

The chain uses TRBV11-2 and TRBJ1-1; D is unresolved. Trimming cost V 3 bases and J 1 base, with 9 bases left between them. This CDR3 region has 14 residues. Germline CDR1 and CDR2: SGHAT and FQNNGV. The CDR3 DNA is TGTGCCAGCAGCTTTAAGACGGCGAACACTGAAGCTTTCTTT. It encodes CASSFKTANTEAFF.

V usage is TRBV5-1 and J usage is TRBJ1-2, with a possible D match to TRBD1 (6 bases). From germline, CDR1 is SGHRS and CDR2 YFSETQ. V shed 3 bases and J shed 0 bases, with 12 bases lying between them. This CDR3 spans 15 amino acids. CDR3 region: CASSWGTLTNYGYTF. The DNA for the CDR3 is TGCGCCAGCAGCTGGGGGACACTGACTAACTATGGCTACACCTTC.

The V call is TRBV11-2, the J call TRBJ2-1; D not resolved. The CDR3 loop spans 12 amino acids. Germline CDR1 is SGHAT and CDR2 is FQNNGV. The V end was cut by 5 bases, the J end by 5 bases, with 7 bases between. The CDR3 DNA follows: TGTGCCAGCAGCCTAAGACACAATGAGCAGTTCTTC. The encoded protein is CASSLRHNEQFF.

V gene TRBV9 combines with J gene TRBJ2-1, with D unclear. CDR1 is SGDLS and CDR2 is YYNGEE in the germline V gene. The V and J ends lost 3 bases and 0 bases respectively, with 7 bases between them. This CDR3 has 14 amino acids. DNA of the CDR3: TGTGCCAGCAGCGGAGCGAACTCCTACAATGAGCAGTTCTTC. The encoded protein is CASSGANSYNEQFF.

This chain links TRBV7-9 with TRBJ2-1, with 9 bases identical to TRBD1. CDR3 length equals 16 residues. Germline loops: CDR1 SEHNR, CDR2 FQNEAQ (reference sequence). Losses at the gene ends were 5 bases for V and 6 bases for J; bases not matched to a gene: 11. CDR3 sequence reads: CASSQGGTGFSNEQFF. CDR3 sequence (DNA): TGTGCCAGCAGCCAGGGGGGGACAGGGTTCTCCAATGAGCAGTTCTTC.

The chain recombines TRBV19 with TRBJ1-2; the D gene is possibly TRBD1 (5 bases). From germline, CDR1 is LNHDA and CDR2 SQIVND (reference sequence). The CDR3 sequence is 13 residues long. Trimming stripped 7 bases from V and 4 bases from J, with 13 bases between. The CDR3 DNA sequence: TGTGCCAGTAACGGCAGGGAGAGCTATGGCTACACCTTC. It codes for CASNGRESYGYTF.

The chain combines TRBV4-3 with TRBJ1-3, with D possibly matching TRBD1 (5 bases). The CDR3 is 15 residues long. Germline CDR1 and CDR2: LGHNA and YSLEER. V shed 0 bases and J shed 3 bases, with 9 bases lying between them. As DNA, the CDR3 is TGCGCCAGCAGCCAAGATTGGGGGGTTGGAAACACCATATATTTT. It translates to CASSQDWGVGNTIYF.

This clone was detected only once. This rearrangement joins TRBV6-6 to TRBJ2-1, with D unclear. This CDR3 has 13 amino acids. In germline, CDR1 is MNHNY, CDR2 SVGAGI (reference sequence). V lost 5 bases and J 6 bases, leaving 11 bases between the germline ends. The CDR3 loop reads CASSHPDANEQFF. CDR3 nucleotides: TGTGCCAGCAGTCATCCCGACGCCAATGAGCAGTTCTTC.

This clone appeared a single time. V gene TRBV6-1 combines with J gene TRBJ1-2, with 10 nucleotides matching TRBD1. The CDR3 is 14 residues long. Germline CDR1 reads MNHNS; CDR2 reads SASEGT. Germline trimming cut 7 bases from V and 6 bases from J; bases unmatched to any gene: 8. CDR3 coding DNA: TGTGCCAGCATAACTGGACAGGGGGATAATGGCTACACCTTC. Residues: CASITGQGDNGYTF.

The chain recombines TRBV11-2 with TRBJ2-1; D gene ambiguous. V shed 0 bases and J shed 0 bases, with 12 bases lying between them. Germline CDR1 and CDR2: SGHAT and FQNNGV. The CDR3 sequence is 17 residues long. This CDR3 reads CASSLEVDPSSYNEQFF. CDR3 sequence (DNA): TGTGCCAGCAGCTTAGAGGTGGATCCGAGCTCCTACAATGAGCAGTTCTTC.